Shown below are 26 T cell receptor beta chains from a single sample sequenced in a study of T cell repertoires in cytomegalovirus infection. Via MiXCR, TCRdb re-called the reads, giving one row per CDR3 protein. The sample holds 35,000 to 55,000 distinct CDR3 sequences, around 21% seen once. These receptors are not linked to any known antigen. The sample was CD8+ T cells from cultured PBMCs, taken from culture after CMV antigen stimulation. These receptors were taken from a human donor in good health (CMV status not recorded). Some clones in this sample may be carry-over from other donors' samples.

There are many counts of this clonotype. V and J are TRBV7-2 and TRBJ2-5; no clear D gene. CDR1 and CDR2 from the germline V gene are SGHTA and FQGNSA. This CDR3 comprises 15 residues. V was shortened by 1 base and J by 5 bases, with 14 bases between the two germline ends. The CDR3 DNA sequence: TGTGCCAGCAGCTTAGTGTTGCGGCGTGACGAGACCCAGTACTTC. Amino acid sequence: CASSLVLRRDETQYF.

The CDR3 sequence: CAIGFENSPLHF. In DNA form, the CDR3 reads TGTGCCATCGGTTTCGAAAATTCACCCCTCCACTTT. The rearrangement uses TRBV10-3 and TRBJ1-6; D gene uncertain. The CDR3 contains 12 residues. Per the germline V gene, CDR1 is ENHRY and CDR2 is SYGVKD. The V end lost 8 bases, the J end lost 7 bases, and 9 bases lay between the germline ends.

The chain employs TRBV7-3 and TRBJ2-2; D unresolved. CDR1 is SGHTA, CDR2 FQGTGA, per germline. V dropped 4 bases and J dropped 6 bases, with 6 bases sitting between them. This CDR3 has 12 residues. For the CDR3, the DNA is TGTGCCAGCAGCTCCCTCGCCGGGGAGCTGTTTTTT. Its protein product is CASSSLAGELFF.

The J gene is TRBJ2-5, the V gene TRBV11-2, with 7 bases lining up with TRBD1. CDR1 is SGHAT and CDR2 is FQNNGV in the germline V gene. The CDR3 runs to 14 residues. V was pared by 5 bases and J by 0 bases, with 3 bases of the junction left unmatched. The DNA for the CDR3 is TGTGCCAGCAGCAAGACAGGGTACCAAGAGACCCAGTACTTC. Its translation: CASSKTGYQETQYF.

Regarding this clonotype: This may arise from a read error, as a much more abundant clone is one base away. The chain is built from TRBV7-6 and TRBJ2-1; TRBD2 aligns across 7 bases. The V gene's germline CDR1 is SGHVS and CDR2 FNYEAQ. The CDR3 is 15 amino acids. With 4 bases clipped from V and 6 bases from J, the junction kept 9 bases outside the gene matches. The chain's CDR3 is CASSWLAEDPNEQFF. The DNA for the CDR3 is TGTGCCAGCAGCTGGCTAGCGGAGGACCCCAATGAGCAGTTCTTC.

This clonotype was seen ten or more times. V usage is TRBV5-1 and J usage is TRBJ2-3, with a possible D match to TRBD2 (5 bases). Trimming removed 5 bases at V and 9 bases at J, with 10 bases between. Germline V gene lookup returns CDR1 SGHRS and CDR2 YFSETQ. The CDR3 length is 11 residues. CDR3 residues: CASRLGDTQYF. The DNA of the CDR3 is TGCGCCAGCAGGCTGGGAGACACGCAGTATTTT.

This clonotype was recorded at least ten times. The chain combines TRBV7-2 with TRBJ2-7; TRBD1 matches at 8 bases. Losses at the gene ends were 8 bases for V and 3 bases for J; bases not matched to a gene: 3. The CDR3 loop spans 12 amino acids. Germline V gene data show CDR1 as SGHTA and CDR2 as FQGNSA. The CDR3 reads CASGQGLYEQYF. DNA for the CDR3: TGTGCCAGCGGACAGGGACTCTACGAGCAGTACTTC.

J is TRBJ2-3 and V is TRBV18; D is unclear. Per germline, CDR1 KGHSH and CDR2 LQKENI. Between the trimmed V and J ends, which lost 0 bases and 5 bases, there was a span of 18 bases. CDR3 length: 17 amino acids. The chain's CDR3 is CASSPPPATGMVDTQYF. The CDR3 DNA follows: TGTGCCAGCTCACCACCCCCCGCTACCGGTATGGTAGATACGCAGTATTTT. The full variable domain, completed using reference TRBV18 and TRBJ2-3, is NAGVMQNPRHLVRRRGQEARLRCSPMKGHSHVYWYRQLPEEGLKFMVYLQKENIIDESGMPKERFSAEFPKEGPSILRIQQVVRGDSAAYFCASSPPPATGMVDTQYFGPGTRLTVL.

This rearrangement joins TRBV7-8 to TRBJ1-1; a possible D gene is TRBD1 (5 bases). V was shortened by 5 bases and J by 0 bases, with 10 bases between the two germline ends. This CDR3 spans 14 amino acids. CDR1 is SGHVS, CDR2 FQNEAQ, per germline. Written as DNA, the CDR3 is TGTGCCAGCAGCGTAACAGGTCTGAACACTGAAGCTTTCTTT. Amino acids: CASSVTGLNTEAFF.

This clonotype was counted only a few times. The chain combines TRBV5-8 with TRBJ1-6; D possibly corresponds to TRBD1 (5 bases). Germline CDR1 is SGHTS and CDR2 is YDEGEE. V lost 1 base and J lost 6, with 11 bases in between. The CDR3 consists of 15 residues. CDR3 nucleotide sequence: TGTGCCAGCAGCTTGAGGCAGGGAGGTAATTCACCCCTCCACTTT. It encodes CASSLRQGGNSPLHF.

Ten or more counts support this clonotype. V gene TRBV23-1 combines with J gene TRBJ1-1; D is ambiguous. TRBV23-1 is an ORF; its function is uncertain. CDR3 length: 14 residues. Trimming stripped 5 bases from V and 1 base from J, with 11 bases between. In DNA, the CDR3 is TGCGCCAGCAGTGACCCGGTCAGGAACACTGAAGCTTTCTTT. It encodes CASSDPVRNTEAFF.

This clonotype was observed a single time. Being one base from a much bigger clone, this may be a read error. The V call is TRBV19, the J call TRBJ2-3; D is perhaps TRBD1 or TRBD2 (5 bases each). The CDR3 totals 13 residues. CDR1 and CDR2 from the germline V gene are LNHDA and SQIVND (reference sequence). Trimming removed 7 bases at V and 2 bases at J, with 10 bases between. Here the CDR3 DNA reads TGTGCCAGTATAGAGGGGCCCACAGATACGCAGTATTTT. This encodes CASIEGPTDTQYF.

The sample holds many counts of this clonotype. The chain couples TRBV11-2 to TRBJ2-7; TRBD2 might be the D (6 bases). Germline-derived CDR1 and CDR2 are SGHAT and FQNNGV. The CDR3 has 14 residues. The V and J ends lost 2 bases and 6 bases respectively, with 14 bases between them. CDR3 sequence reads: CASSLKDGSREQYF. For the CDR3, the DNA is TGTGCCAGCAGCTTAAAAGACGGGAGCCGCGAGCAGTACTTC.

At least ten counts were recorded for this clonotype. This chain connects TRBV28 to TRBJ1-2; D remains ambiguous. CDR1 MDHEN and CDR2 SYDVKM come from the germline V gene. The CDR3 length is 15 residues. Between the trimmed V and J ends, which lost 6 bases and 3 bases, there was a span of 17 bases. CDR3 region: CASSLNGRSYYGYTF. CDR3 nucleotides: TGTGCCAGCAGCCTGAACGGTCGATCCTACTATGGCTACACCTTC.

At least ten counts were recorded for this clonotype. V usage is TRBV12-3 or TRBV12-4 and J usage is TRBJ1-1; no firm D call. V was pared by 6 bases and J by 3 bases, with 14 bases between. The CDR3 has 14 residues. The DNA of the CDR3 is TGTGCCAGCAGCCTCCTATTTAAGGACACTGAAGCTTTCTTT. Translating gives CASSLLFKDTEAFF.

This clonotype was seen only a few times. The DNA of the CDR3 is TGCGCCAGCAGCTTGGGGAGGGGGCTTGGAAACTACGAGCAGTACTTC. Amino acid sequence: CASSLGRGLGNYEQYF. The genes are TRBV5-1 and TRBJ2-7; D may be TRBD1 (7 bases). The V gene's germline CDR1 is SGHRS and CDR2 YFSETQ. The CDR3 loop spans 16 amino acids. V gave up 0 bases and J gave up 3 bases, with 16 bases separating them.

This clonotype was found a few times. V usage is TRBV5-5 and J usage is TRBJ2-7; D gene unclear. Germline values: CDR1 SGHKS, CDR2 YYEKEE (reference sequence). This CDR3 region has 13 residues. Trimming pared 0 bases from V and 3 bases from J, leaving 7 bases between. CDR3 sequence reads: CASSLDLGYEQYF. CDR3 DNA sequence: TGTGCCAGCAGCTTGGATCTGGGCTACGAGCAGTACTTC.

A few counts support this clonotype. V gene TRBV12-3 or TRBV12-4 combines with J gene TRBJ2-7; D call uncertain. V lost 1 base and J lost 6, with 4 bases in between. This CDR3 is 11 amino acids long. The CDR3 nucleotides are TGTGCCAGCAGTTTAGTAGGCGAGCAGTACTTC. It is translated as CASSLVGEQYF.

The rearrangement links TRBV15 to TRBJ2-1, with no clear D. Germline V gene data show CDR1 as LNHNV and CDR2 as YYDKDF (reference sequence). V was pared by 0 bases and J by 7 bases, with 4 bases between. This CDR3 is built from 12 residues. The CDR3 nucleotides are TGTGCCACCAGCAGAGATACAAATGAGCAGTTCTTC. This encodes CATSRDTNEQFF.

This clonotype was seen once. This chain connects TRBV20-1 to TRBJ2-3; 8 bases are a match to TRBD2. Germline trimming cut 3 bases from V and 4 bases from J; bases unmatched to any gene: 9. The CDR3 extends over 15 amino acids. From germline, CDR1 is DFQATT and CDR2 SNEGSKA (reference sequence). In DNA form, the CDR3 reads TGCAGTGCTAGGCCCTTAGCGGGGATTCCAGATACGCAGTATTTT. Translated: CSARPLAGIPDTQYF.

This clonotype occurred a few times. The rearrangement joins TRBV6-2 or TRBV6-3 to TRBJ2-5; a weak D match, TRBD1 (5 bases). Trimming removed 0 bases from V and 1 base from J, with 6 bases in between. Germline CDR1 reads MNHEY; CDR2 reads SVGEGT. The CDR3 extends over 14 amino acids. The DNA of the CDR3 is TGTGCCAGCAGTTACTCGACAGCCCAAGAGACCCAGTACTTC. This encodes CASSYSTAQETQYF.

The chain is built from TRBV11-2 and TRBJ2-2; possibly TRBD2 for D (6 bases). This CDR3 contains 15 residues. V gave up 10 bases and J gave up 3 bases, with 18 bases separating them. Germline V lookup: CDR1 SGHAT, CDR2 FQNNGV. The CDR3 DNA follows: TGTGCCACCTCAGGAGGGGCGCGGGACACCGGGGAGCTGTTTTTT. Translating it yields CATSGGARDTGELFF.

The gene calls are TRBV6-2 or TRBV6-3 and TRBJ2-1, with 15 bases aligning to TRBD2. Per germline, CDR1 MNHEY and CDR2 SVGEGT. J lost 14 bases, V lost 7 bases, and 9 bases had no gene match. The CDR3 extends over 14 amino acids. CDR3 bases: TGTGCCAGCACCTTTGGACTAGCGGGAGGGAGGGAGTTCTTC. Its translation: CASTFGLAGGREFF.

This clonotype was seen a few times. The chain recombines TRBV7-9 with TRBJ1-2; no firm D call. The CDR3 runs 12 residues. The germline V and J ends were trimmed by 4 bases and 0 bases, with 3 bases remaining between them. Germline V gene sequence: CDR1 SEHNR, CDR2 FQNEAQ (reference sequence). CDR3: CASSSSNYGYTF. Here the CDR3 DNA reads TGTGCCAGCAGCTCTTCTAACTATGGCTACACCTTC.

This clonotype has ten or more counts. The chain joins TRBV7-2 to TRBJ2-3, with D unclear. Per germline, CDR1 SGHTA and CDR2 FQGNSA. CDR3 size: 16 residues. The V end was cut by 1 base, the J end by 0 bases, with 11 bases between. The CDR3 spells CASSLVSGSSTDTQYF. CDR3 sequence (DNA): TGTGCCAGCAGCTTAGTATCCGGGTCCAGCACAGATACGCAGTATTTT.

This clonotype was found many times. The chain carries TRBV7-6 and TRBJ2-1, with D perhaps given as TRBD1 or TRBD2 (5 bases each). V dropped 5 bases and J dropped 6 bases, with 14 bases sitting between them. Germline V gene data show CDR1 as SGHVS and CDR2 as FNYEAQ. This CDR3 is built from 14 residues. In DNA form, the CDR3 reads TGTGCCAGCAGCCTTTTGGGGGAGAGCAATGAGCAGTTCTTC. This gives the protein CASSLLGESNEQFF.